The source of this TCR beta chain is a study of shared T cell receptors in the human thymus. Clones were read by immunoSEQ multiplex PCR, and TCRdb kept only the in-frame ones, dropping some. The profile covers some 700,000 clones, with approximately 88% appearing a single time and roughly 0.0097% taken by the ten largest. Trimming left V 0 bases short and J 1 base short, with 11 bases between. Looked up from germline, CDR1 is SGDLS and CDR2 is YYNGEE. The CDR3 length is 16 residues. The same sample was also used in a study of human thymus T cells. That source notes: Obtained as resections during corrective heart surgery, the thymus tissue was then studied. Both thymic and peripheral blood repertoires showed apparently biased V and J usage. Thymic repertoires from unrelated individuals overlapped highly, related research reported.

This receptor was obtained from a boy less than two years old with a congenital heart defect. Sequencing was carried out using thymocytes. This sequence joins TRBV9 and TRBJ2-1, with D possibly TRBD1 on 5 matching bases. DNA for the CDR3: TGTGCCAGCAGCGTAGAAGGACACTCGTCCTACAATGAGCAGTTCTTC. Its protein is CASSVEGHSSYNEQFF. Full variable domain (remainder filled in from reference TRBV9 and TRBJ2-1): DSGVTQTPKHLITATGQRVTLRCSPRSGDLSVYWYQQSLDQGLQFLIQYYNGEERAKGNILERFSAQQFPDLHSELNLSSLELGDSALYFCASSVEGHSSYNEQFFGPGTRLTVL.